This TCR beta chain derives from a study of a mutant IDH1 vaccine in newly diagnosed glioma. Study-level information: Patients' prior therapy spanned radiotherapy, temozolomide, or both; most underwent both.

Time point defined: baseline, week 1 (first vaccination visit). As for treatment: pre-vaccination baseline after standard-of-care therapy. This clone is a singleton in its sample. Profiled with immunoSEQ multiplex PCR; TCRdb holds only in-frame clones, not every one. This sample has about 38,000 clones, with roughly 90% found just once. CDR1 and CDR2 from the germline V gene are MDHEN and SYDVKM. The CDR3 loop spans 12 amino acids. V was trimmed by 6 bases and J by 2 bases, leaving 7 bases between them. This clonotype originated in a man aged 18 to 30 with glioma. Sequencing used PBMCs, obtained from a glioma patient treated with radiotherapy, temozolomide or both. V and J are TRBV28 and TRBJ1-2; maybe TRBD1 (5 bases). This chain's CDR3 is CASRGVNYGYTF. CDR3 coding DNA: TGTGCCAGCAGGGGGGTGAACTATGGCTACACCTTC.